These 27 T cell receptor beta chains were sequenced from one sample in a study of CD8+ T cells in alopecia areata. Extracted RNA was reverse transcribed, and the resulting cDNA served as sequencing template. TCRdb's table, derived via immunoSEQ multiplex PCR, lists solely in-frame clones and lacks some. The sample has approximately 210,000 clones, 60% seen once; the top ten hold over 3%. Specified treatment: oral pan-JAK inhibitor, 5-10 mg twice daily. Source: CD4+ T cells sorted from blood, taken at week 4, from a patient treated with tofacitinib. Every receptor here comes from a human donor with alopecia areata.

The chain employs TRBV12-5 and TRBJ2-1, with D tentatively TRBD2 (6 bases). This CDR3 has 17 residues. V was clipped by 6 bases and J by 5 bases, with 23 bases between them. Germline CDR1 is LGHNT and CDR2 is FRNRAP. CDR3 amino acids: CASGGFSLGGGNNEQFF. CDR3 bases: TGTGCTAGTGGCGGGTTTTCGCTCGGGGGAGGAAACAATGAGCAGTTCTTC.

The chain carries TRBV6-1 and TRBJ1-1, with D hard to call. This CDR3 contains 14 residues. Trimming removed 8 bases at V and 0 bases at J, with 13 bases between. The germline V gene encodes CDR1 MNHNS and CDR2 SASEGT. This CDR3 is CASLRQTMNTEAFF. The CDR3 bases are TGTGCCAGCCTTCGGCAGACCATGAACACTGAAGCTTTCTTT.

The V and J genes are TRBV28 and TRBJ2-7, with TRBD2 matching over 7 bases. The CDR3 length is 11 residues. V gave up 7 bases and J gave up 5 bases; unmatched junction bases: 2. Germline V lookup: CDR1 MDHEN, CDR2 SYDVKM. The CDR3 loop is CASTAGDEQYF. CDR3 sequence (DNA): TGTGCCAGCACTGCGGGGGACGAGCAGTACTTC.

This clone came up a few times. This chain links TRBV29-1 with TRBJ2-4, with D possibly called TRBD1 or TRBD2 (5 bases each). Germline CDR1 is SQVTM and CDR2 is ANQGSEA. The CDR3 is made up of 11 amino acids. V lost 1 base and J 11 bases, leaving 9 bases between the germline ends. CDR3 protein: CSVEGGRVQYF. DNA for the CDR3: TGCAGCGTTGAAGGGGGGAGAGTTCAGTACTTC.

This CDR3 is CASFGVGTALHF. CDR3 in DNA: TGTGCCAGCTTCGGGGTGGGAACGGCCCTCCACTTT. The chain combines TRBV6-5 with TRBJ1-6; D gene unclear. Germline-derived CDR1 and CDR2 are MNHEY and SVGAGI. This CDR3 has 12 amino acids. V was cut by 8 bases and J by 14 bases, with 16 bases left in between.

In DNA form, the CDR3 reads TGTGCCAGCAGCTTGGAATGGGGTTCCTACGAGCAGTACTTC. Amino acids: CASSLEWGSYEQYF. The rearrangement uses TRBV5-6 and TRBJ2-7; D is undetermined. There are 14 residues in the CDR3. Germline V lookup: CDR1 SGHDT, CDR2 YYEEEE. The ends were cut back, 0 bases at V and 1 base at J, with 8 bases in the middle.

The J gene is TRBJ1-1, the V gene TRBV27; D unclear. The CDR3 contains 13 residues. V lost 5 bases, J lost 7 bases, and 14 bases lay in between. Germline V gene data show CDR1 as MNHEY and CDR2 as SMNVEV (reference sequence). The CDR3 loop is CASSLPLSFEAFF. Here the CDR3 DNA reads TGTGCCAGCAGTCTTCCGTTAAGCTTTGAAGCTTTCTTT.

This clone has a handful of counts. This chain uses TRBV6-5 with TRBJ2-7; 8 bases are shared with TRBD2. Germline lookup yields CDR1 MNHEY and CDR2 SVGAGI. The CDR3 is made up of 16 amino acids. Trimming took 0 bases from V and 4 from J; bases not matched to a gene: 8. CDR3 residues: CASSYSRPGGGYEQYF. For the CDR3, the DNA is TGTGCCAGCAGTTACTCGAGGCCGGGAGGGGGTTACGAGCAGTACTTC.

The chain recombines TRBV19 with TRBJ1-6; no firm D call. Germline assignment: CDR1 LNHDA and CDR2 SQIVND (reference sequence). The V end was cut by 3 bases, the J end by 13 bases, with 13 bases between. The CDR3 sequence is 13 residues long. The chain's CDR3 is CASSMAVIPPLHF. CDR3 DNA: TGTGCCAGTAGTATGGCCGTTATACCGCCCCTCCACTTT. Full variable domain (remainder filled in from reference TRBV19 and TRBJ1-6): DGGITQSPKYLFRKEGQNVTLSCEQNLNHDAMYWYRQDPGQGLRLIYYSQIVNDFQKGDIAEGYSVSREKKESFPLTVTSAQKNPTAFYLCASSMAVIPPLHFGNGTRLTVT.

The chain has TRBV29-1 and TRBJ2-5; unclear D gene. Germline-derived CDR1 and CDR2 are SQVTM and ANQGSEA. The CDR3 sequence is 12 residues long. Trimming shortened V by 7 bases and J by 4 bases, and 13 bases separated the two germline ends. The CDR3 is CSARLRGETQYF. The DNA for the CDR3 is TGCAGCGCCCGTCTGAGAGGAGAGACCCAGTACTTC.

This CDR3 is CASSYVGAQETQYF. The CDR3, as DNA: TGTGCCAGCAGTTACGTGGGAGCCCAAGAGACCCAGTACTTC. V gene TRBV6-5 combines with J gene TRBJ2-5, with a possible D match to TRBD2 (5 bases). V gave up 2 bases and J gave up 1 base, with 8 bases separating them. The CDR3 covers 14 residues. In germline, CDR1 is MNHEY, CDR2 SVGAGI.

The CDR3 sequence is CASSVGTVQETQYF. Written as DNA, the CDR3 is TGTGCCAGCAGCGTAGGGACAGTTCAAGAGACCCAGTACTTC. The V and J genes are TRBV9 and TRBJ2-5; D may be TRBD1 (6 bases). V was cut by 0 bases and J by 2 bases, with 8 bases left in between. This CDR3 has 14 amino acids. From germline, CDR1 is SGDLS and CDR2 YYNGEE.

V is TRBV29-1 and J is TRBJ2-2; tentatively, D is TRBD2 (6 bases). This CDR3 region has 13 residues. Germline-derived CDR1 and CDR2 are SQVTM and ANQGSEA. Trimming took off 5 bases at V and 5 bases at J, with 12 bases between the two ends. The DNA for the CDR3 is TGCAGCGTTCGCCGGGGGAGGACCGGGGAGCTGTTTTTT. It translates to CSVRRGRTGELFF.

The chain is built from TRBV30 and TRBJ2-1, with 7 bases lining up with TRBD1. The CDR3 sequence is 14 residues long. The germline CDR1 and CDR2 sequences are GTSNPN and SVGIG (reference sequence). V lost 5 bases, J lost 6 bases, and 10 bases stayed unmatched. This chain's CDR3 is CAWETDRVGNEQFF. The CDR3 coding sequence is TGTGCCTGGGAGACCGACAGGGTGGGCAATGAGCAGTTCTTC.

In this sample, this clone turned up a few times. The chain couples TRBV29-1 to TRBJ1-1, with a possible D match to TRBD1 (5 bases). CDR1 is SQVTM, CDR2 ANQGSEA, per germline. V lost 1 base to trimming and J lost 4 bases, with 7 bases between them. This CDR3 is 12 amino acids long. The CDR3 loop reads CSVEGGITEAFF. The CDR3 region has the DNA TGCAGCGTTGAAGGGGGGATCACTGAAGCTTTCTTT.

A few counts support this clone. The V call is TRBV29-1, the J call TRBJ2-3; D may be TRBD1 (5 bases). Trimming left V 4 bases short and J 5 bases short, with 7 bases between. The length of the CDR3 is 11 residues. Germline CDR1 and CDR2: SQVTM and ANQGSEA. The CDR3 spells CSVVGVDTQYF. The CDR3 DNA follows: TGCAGCGTTGTAGGGGTAGATACGCAGTATTTT.

V and J are TRBV10-3 and TRBJ2-3; 7 nucleotides match TRBD1. The CDR3 has 16 amino acids. V gave up 3 bases and J gave up 0 bases; unmatched junction bases: 6. CDR1 and CDR2 from the germline V gene are ENHRY and SYGVKD. CDR3 coding DNA: TGTGCCATCAGTGAAGGTCCAGGGGGAAGCACAGATACGCAGTATTTT. Protein sequence: CAISEGPGGSTDTQYF.

This chain uses TRBV7-9 with TRBJ2-7; TRBD2 might be the D (6 bases). Trimming removed 6 bases from V and 2 bases from J, with 23 bases in between. This CDR3 is built from 17 residues. CDR1 is SEHNR and CDR2 is FQNEAQ in the germline V gene (reference sequence). The CDR3 protein is CASSRTNTGTGAYEQYF. The CDR3 nucleotides are TGTGCCAGCAGTCGGACTAACACCGGGACCGGAGCCTACGAGCAGTACTTC.

This rearrangement joins TRBV29-1 to TRBJ1-2; the D is unclear. V gave up 8 bases and J gave up 6 bases, with 16 bases separating them. Germline V CDR1 and CDR2: SQVTM, ANQGSEA. The CDR3 extends over 12 amino acids. The CDR3 DNA sequence: TGCAGCACGGAGTCGGGGAACAATGGCTACACCTTC. Translating gives CSTESGNNGYTF.

The J gene is TRBJ2-5, the V gene TRBV19; D remains ambiguous. Per germline, CDR1 LNHDA and CDR2 SQIVND (reference sequence). This CDR3 spans 13 amino acids. V was pared by 0 bases and J by 5 bases, with 7 bases between. The CDR3 spells CASSIDPAETQYF. The CDR3, as DNA: TGTGCCAGTAGTATAGATCCTGCGGAGACCCAGTACTTC.

V and J are TRBV30 and TRBJ2-1; D perhaps matches TRBD2 (6 bases). CDR3 length: 13 residues. Trimming removed 4 bases from V and 8 bases from J, with 15 bases in between. Germline assignment: CDR1 GTSNPN and CDR2 SVGIG (reference sequence). CDR3 region: CAWKGRLTHEQFF. As DNA, the CDR3 is TGTGCCTGGAAGGGGAGGCTTACCCATGAGCAGTTCTTC. Looking up the rest from reference TRBV30 and TRBJ2-1 gives the full variable domain: SQTIHQWPATLVQPVGSPLSLECTVEGTSNPNLYWYRQAAGRGLQLLFYSVGIGQISSEVPQNLSASRPQDRQFILSSKKLLLSDSGFYLCAWKGRLTHEQFFGPGTRLTVL.

This rearrangement joins TRBV11-1 to TRBJ1-1; TRBD1 is a possible D gene (5 bases). The germline V gene has CDR1 SGHAT and CDR2 FQDESV (reference sequence). The CDR3 is 14 residues long. The V end was cut by 5 bases, the J end by 1 base, with 11 bases between. The CDR3 DNA follows: TGTGCCAGCAGCCCTGGGGACGGGAACACTGAAGCTTTCTTT. This translates into CASSPGDGNTEAFF. The full variable domain, rest sourced from reference TRBV11-1 and TRBJ1-1, is EAEVAQSPRYKITEKSQAVAFWCDPISGHATLYWYRQILGQGPELLVQFQDESVVDDSQLPKDRFSAERLKGVDSTLKIQPAELGDSAMYLCASSPGDGNTEAFFGQGTRLTVV.

The genes are TRBV9 and TRBJ1-2; no clear D. Germline lookup yields CDR1 SGDLS and CDR2 YYNGEE. CDR3 length equals 11 residues. V lost 3 bases and J 3 bases, leaving 3 bases between the germline ends. The CDR3 loop is CASSAHYGYTF. For the CDR3, the DNA is TGTGCCAGCAGCGCCCACTATGGCTACACCTTC.

In this sample, this clone turned up a few times. The chain couples TRBV27 to TRBJ2-3, with D tentatively TRBD1 or TRBD2 (5 bases each). Germline CDR1 and CDR2: MNHEY and SMNVEV (reference sequence). This CDR3 has 17 amino acids. The V and J ends lost 5 bases and 6 bases respectively, with 24 bases between them. CDR3 in DNA: TGTGCCAGCAGTGAACATTGGAGGACAACAACGATGGATACGCAGTATTTT. Translation: CASSEHWRTTTMDTQYF.

For the CDR3, the DNA is TGTGCCAGCAGCCCCACGTACAGGGGAAGCACAGATACGCAGTATTTT. It translates to CASSPTYRGSTDTQYF. This chain connects TRBV7-9 to TRBJ2-3; 7 nucleotides agree with TRBD1. Germline assignment: CDR1 SEHNR and CDR2 FQNEAQ (reference sequence). This CDR3 contains 16 residues. After removal of 5 bases from V and 0 bases from J, the junction contained 8 bases not matched to a gene.

The rearrangement joins TRBV4-2 to TRBJ1-2; the D gene is possibly TRBD1 (6 bases). V was trimmed by 4 bases and J by 8 bases, leaving 17 bases between them. The CDR3 contains 14 residues. Germline V gene lookup returns CDR1 LGHNA and CDR2 YNFKEQ. CDR3 DNA sequence: TGTGCCAGCAGCCCAGAACAGGGAGGTGAGGGCTACACCTTC. Its translation: CASSPEQGGEGYTF.

This rearrangement joins TRBV30 to TRBJ2-6; TRBD1 aligns across 7 bases. This CDR3 spans 16 amino acids. The germline V gene encodes CDR1 GTSNPN and CDR2 SVGIG (reference sequence). Trimming cost V 5 bases and J 0 bases; bases outside gene matches: 7. The CDR3 DNA reads as TGTGCCTGGGAGACAGGGAGAATCTCTGGGGCCAACGTCCTGACTTTC. Translating gives CAWETGRISGANVLTF.